These T cell receptor beta chains were read from a single sample in a study of cytotoxic CD8 clonotypes in ibrutinib-treated CLL. Generated by immunoSEQ multiplex PCR, the TCRdb table keeps only in-frame clones and is missing some. The data show some 50,000 clones, under 75% seen once. This sample comprised PBMCs, obtained after 12 months of ibrutinib treatment. These receptor sequences come from a human donor with chronic lymphocytic leukemia. Both conserved end residues are part of each CDR3. A D gene is named only where the DNA matches it firmly. The listing skips clone size in some rows; elsewhere it reads once, few, many or a size class.

TRBJ2-5	TRBV6-6	-	-	12	TGTGCCAGCAGTTATAAGGGGGAGACCCAGTACTTC	CASSYKGETQYF
TRBJ2-7	TRBV18	-	-	15	TGTGCCAGCTCACGTTATCCGGACAGAGCCTACGAGCAGTACTTC	CASSRYPDRAYEQYF
TRBJ1-1	TRBV5-5	-	-	14	TGTGCCAGCAGCTTGGAATGGGTCAGCACTGAAGCTTTCTTT	CASSLEWVSTEAFF
TRBJ2-5	TRBV7-9	TRBD1	-	14	TGTGCCAGCAGCTCCTACGGACAGGTCGAGACCCAGTACTTC	CASSSYGQVETQYF
TRBJ2-3	TRBV6-5	TRBD2	-	14	TGTGCCAGCAGTTCTAGCGGGAGGGAGGATACGCAGTATTTT	CASSSSGREDTQYF
TRBJ2-3	TRBV6-1	-	once	14	TGTGCCAGCAGTGATTCGCAGGGTACAGATACGCAGTATTTT	CASSDSQGTDTQYF
TRBJ1-6	TRBV27	TRBD1	-	15	TGTGCCAGCAGTGCATCTACAGGGGGAGTTTCACCCCTCCACTTT	CASSASTGGVSPLHF
TRBJ1-6	TRBV14	TRBD1	-	13	TGTGCCAGCAGCCAAAGGACAGGCCGACCCCTCCACTTT	CASSQRTGRPLHF
TRBJ1-2	TRBV5-4	-	-	14	TGTGCCAGCAGCTACTTGACAGGATCCGATGGCTACACCTTC	CASSYLTGSDGYTF
TRBJ1-1	TRBV28	-	once	12	TGTGCCAGCAGTTTCGGACAGAGTGAAGCTTTCTTT	CASSFGQSEAFF
TRBJ1-2	TRBV5-1	-	-	14	TGCGCCAGCAGCTTGGCTGGAACCACCTATGGCTACACCTTC	CASSLAGTTYGYTF
TRBJ1-5	TRBV19	-	once	13	TGTGCCAGTACCCGGACAGCTGGGCAGCCCCAGCATTTT	CASTRTAGQPQHF
TRBJ1-4	TRBV28	-	-	15	TGTGCCAGCAGACCCGGGGGGGGAGCCGTGGAAAAACTGTTTTTT	CASRPGGGAVEKLFF
TRBJ1-1	TRBV5-4	-	once	15	TGTGCCAGCAGCTTGGTTGGGACACGGAACACTGAAGCTTTCTTT	CASSLVGTRNTEAFF
TRBJ1-1	TRBV7-6	-	-	14	TGTGCCAGCAGTTCGAGTGGTTTGAACACTGAAGCTTTCTTT	CASSSSGLNTEAFF
TRBJ2-2	TRBV30	TRBD1	-	15	TGTGCCTGGAATCGGGACAGGGCGAACACCGGGGAGCTGTTTTTT	CAWNRDRANTGELFF
TRBJ1-2	TRBV5-4	TRBD1	-	13	TGTGCCAGTACTATACAGGGGACGTATGGCTACACCTTC	CASTIQGTYGYTF
TRBJ2-1	TRBV14	-	-	17	TGTGCCAGCAGCCAAGATTTGGGAGGCGCGAGACGCAATGAGCAGTTCTTC	CASSQDLGGARRNEQFF
TRBJ1-2	TRBV7-2	-	few	15	TGTGCCAGCAGCGGACAAACAGGGTTTGGCCCTGGCTACACCTTC	CASSGQTGFGPGYTF
TRBJ2-7	TRBV20-1	TRBD1	-	11	TGCAGTGCTAGGAGGGGGCGCGAGCAGTACTTC	CSARRGREQYF
TRBJ2-7	TRBV2	TRBD1	-	14	TGTGCCAGCAGACCGACAGGGGGAGTGTACGAGCAGTACTTC	CASRPTGGVYEQYF
TRBJ1-6	TRBV19	-	-	16	TGTGCCAGTGCTGCTACTTGGACAGAACATAATTCACCCCTCCACTTT	CASAATWTEHNSPLHF
TRBJ1-3	TRBV5-8	-	-	16	TGTGCCAGCAGCCCGCCGAGGGGTAACTCTGGAAACACCATATATTTT	CASSPPRGNSGNTIYF
TRBJ2-5	TRBV4-2	TRBD2	-	15	TGTGCCAGCAGCCAAGATCTGGCGGGGGAGGAGACCCAGTACTTC	CASSQDLAGEETQYF
TRBJ2-7	TRBV10-3	TRBD2	-	13	TGTGCCATCAGTGAGCCTGTAGCGGGGGTGGAGTACTTC	CAISEPVAGVEYF
TRBJ2-2	TRBV7-9	TRBD1	-	18	TGTGCCAGCAGCTTAGTTGTTTTGTGGGGACAGGACACCGGGGAGCTGTTTTTT	CASSLVVLWGQDTGELFF
TRBJ2-3	TRBV5-1	-	-	14	TGCGCCAGCAGCCTGGGCGGAAGGGCAGATACGCAGTATTTT	CASSLGGRADTQYF
TRBJ2-7	TRBV5-1	-	-	14	TGCGCCAGCAGCTTGGATGGCGGGGACTACGAGCAGTACTTC	CASSLDGGDYEQYF
TRBJ2-1	TRBV5-8	-	-	15	TGTGCCAGCAGGCGGGACAGTAGCTCCTACAATGAGCAGTTCTTC	CASRRDSSSYNEQFF
TRBJ1-6	TRBV2	-	-	12	TGTGCCAGCAGTCAGAATAATTCACCCCTCCACTTT	CASSQNNSPLHF
TRBJ2-1	TRBV4-1	TRBD2	-	15	TGCGCCAGCAGCCAAGAGCGGGGGGATTACAATGAGCAGTTCTTC	CASSQERGDYNEQFF
TRBJ1-1	TRBV9	-	once	14	TGTGCCAGCAGCGTAAGTTCCAATACCGTTGAAGCTTTCTTT	CASSVSSNTVEAFF
TRBJ1-3	TRBV18	-	-	14	TGTGCCAGCTCACCCAGGGGCTCTGGAAACACCATATATTTT	CASSPRGSGNTIYF
TRBJ2-3	TRBV6-4	-	-	15	TGTGCCAGCAGTGCTTTGGGGGGAAGCACAGATACGCAGTATTTT	CASSALGGSTDTQYF
TRBJ1-6	TRBV5-1	-	few	15	TGCGCCAGCAGCCCGGACAGCTCCTATAATTCACCCCTCCACTTT	CASSPDSSYNSPLHF
TRBJ2-1	TRBV7-5	-	-	15	TGTGCCAGAAGCCAAGGGATTCCTAAAGGGAATGAGCAGTTCTTC	CARSQGIPKGNEQFF
TRBJ2-5	TRBV9	TRBD1	-	14	TGTGCCAGCAGCGAAGCGGACAGGGCCGAGACCCAGTACTTC	CASSEADRAETQYF
TRBJ1-1	TRBV4-2	-	-	14	TGTGCCAGCAGCCAGTGGAGGGATAACACTGAAGCTTTCTTT	CASSQWRDNTEAFF
TRBJ2-7	TRBV10-3	TRBD1	-	16	TGTGCCATCAGTGATGTAGGTGTGGGACAGGACTACGAGCAGTACTTC	CAISDVGVGQDYEQYF
TRBJ1-2	TRBV5-1	-	-	12	TGCGCCAGCAGCTTGGCAGGGAATGGCTACACCTTC	CASSLAGNGYTF
TRBJ2-5	TRBV7-6	TRBD2	-	13	TGTGCCAGCAGCTTGACTAGCGCGGAGACCCAGTACTTC	CASSLTSAETQYF
TRBJ2-3	TRBV10-3	TRBD2	-	16	TGTGCCATCAGTGAACCAGCGGGGGGGCCGGGGGATACGCAGTATTTT	CAISEPAGGPGDTQYF
TRBJ1-4	TRBV18	-	once	16	TGTGCCAGCTCACGACTAAACAGGGCCGACGGGGAAAAACTGTTTTTT	CASSRLNRADGEKLFF
TRBJ1-2	TRBV4-1	-	-	17	TGCGCCAGCAGCCAAGGGGGCGGGGGCTCTGATTACTATGGCTACACCTTC	CASSQGGGGSDYYGYTF
TRBJ1-1	TRBV5-1	-	once	14	TGCGCCAGCAGCCCCAAACAGGGTCGGACTGAAGCTTTCTTT	CASSPKQGRTEAFF
TRBJ1-4	TRBV7-3	-	-	17	TGTGCCAGCAGCTTTAGGCCGTCCGGGACAAGCCTTGAAAAACTGTTTTTT	CASSFRPSGTSLEKLFF
TRBJ2-5	TRBV18	-	-	12	TGTGCCAGCTCACCACCGGAGGAGACCCAGTACTTC	CASSPPEETQYF
TRBJ2-1	TRBV5-1	-	-	15	TGCGCCAGCAGCTTGGGGCAGGTCTCCTACAATGAGCAGTTCTTC	CASSLGQVSYNEQFF
TRBJ1-1	TRBV4-2	-	few	13	TGTGCCAGCAGCCGGGGTGAAAACACTGAAGCTTTCTTT	CASSRGENTEAFF
TRBJ1-5	TRBV19	-	once	17	TGTGCCAGTAGTACTTCCTCGACATATATTAGCAATCAGCCCCAGCATTTT	CASSTSSTYISNQPQHF
TRBJ1-6	TRBV5-4	-	-	15	TGTGCCAGCAGCTTCCGGCTAGCAGCAAATTCACCCCTCCACTTT	CASSFRLAANSPLHF
TRBJ2-7	TRBV9	-	-	15	TGTGCCAGCAGTTCCACCGGGGCACGGGGCTACGAGCAGTACTTC	CASSSTGARGYEQYF
TRBJ2-7	TRBV5-1	TRBD1	-	15	TGCGCCAGCAGCGTGACAGGGGTCGACAACTACGAGCAGTACTTC	CASSVTGVDNYEQYF
TRBJ2-1	TRBV5-6	TRBD1	-	18	TGTGCCAGCACCGAAAATGGACAGGACAAAAGCTCCTACAATGAGCAGTTCTTC	CASTENGQDKSSYNEQFF
TRBJ2-3	TRBV15	TRBD2	-	13	TGTGCCACCAGCAGAGATAGGGGGACTAGCTGGTATTTT	CATSRDRGTSWYF